Listed here are 30 T cell receptor beta chains from one sample, sequenced in a study of cytomegalovirus exposure and HLA in healthy donors. The PCR made use of 60 Vbeta and 13 Jbeta primers. Libraries were prepared by immunoSEQ multiplex PCR; TCRdb keeps only in-frame clonotypes and omits some of them. The sample lists 120,000 or so clones, 70% to 90% occurring once. Sample: PBMCs. Receptors were obtained from a man aged 18 to 30 in good health and CMV-seropositive.

The V and J genes are TRBV19 and TRBJ1-2; a weak D match, TRBD1 (5 bases). The V end lost 3 bases, the J end lost 1 base, and 12 bases lay between the germline ends. Germline lookup yields CDR1 LNHDA and CDR2 SQIVND (reference sequence). The CDR3 loop spans 15 amino acids. The CDR3 loop is CASSMGSGHNYGYTF. CDR3 bases: TGTGCCAGTAGTATGGGGTCAGGGCATAACTATGGCTACACCTTC.

This rearrangement joins TRBV7-2 to TRBJ1-2; D is possibly TRBD1 (6 bases). Germline-derived CDR1 and CDR2 are SGHTA and FQGNSA. The V gene lost 4 bases and the J gene lost 6 bases, with 21 bases spanning the gap. The CDR3 contains 16 residues. CDR3 coding DNA: TGTGCCAGCAGCTCCCAGGGGAAGACTATTCAGCATGGCTACACCTTC. Translating it yields CASSSQGKTIQHGYTF.

The chain has TRBV10-3 and TRBJ1-1; TRBD1 matches at 10 bases. Germline loops: CDR1 ENHRY, CDR2 SYGVKD. Trimming at V came to 5 bases and at J to 1 base, leaving 4 bases not matched to a gene. This CDR3 is 15 amino acids long. This CDR3 is CAISKTGGSNTEAFF. The CDR3 DNA reads TGTGCCATCAGTAAGACAGGGGGCTCGAACACTGAAGCTTTCTTT.

The sample holds a few counts of this clone. The V call is TRBV27, the J call TRBJ1-1; 8 bases map to TRBD1. The CDR3 contains 13 residues. V lost 6 bases to trimming and J lost 4 bases; unmatched junction nucleotides: 4. Germline CDR1 is MNHEY and CDR2 is SMNVEV (reference sequence). Written as DNA, the CDR3 is TGTGCCAGCAGCCTTACAGGGGGCACTGAAGCTTTCTTT. As protein: CASSLTGGTEAFF.

The V gene is TRBV2, the J gene TRBJ2-5; D may be TRBD1 (6 bases). Per the germline V gene, CDR1 is SNHLY and CDR2 is FYNNEI. The CDR3 runs to 22 residues. V was trimmed by 1 base and J by 1 base, leaving 31 bases between them. The CDR3 nucleotides are TGTGCCAGCAGTGAAGAGGGATCGGGCAGGGGCTTGGCTCTCACCTTCCAAGAGACCCAGTACTTC. Protein: CASSEEGSGRGLALTFQETQYF.

This clone was found once. The gene calls are TRBV7-9 and TRBJ2-7; D is perhaps TRBD1 (5 bases). CDR1 and CDR2 from the germline V gene are SEHNR and FQNEAQ (reference sequence). This CDR3 is 17 amino acids long. Deletions cut 1 base from V and 0 bases from J, with 16 bases between. The CDR3 region is CASSLEGWGRSSYEQYF. The CDR3 DNA sequence: TGTGCCAGCAGCTTAGAAGGGTGGGGCCGGAGCTCCTACGAGCAGTACTTC.

This chain joins TRBV21-1 and TRBJ1-1. TRBV21-1 is a known pseudogene. CDR3 size: 13 residues. The CDR3 bases are TGTGCCAGCAGCACCAGGAGGGCCCGAGAAGCTTTCTTT. Protein: CASSTRRAREAFF.

This clone was seen only once. The genes are TRBV7-6 and TRBJ2-2; perhaps TRBD2 as D (6 bases). This CDR3 spans 15 amino acids. V was shortened by 3 bases and J by 2 bases, with 10 bases between the two germline ends. Germline CDR1 reads SGHVS; CDR2 reads FNYEAQ. CDR3 region: CASSLGTANTGELFF. The CDR3 DNA sequence: TGTGCCAGCAGCTTGGGGACTGCTAACACCGGGGAGCTGTTTTTT.

The J gene is TRBJ2-7, the V gene TRBV4-2; 12 positions match TRBD2. Trimming cost V 2 bases and J 3 bases; bases outside gene matches: 5. Germline loops: CDR1 LGHNA, CDR2 YNFKEQ. This CDR3 has 16 residues. The CDR3 here is CASSQYLAGGHYEQYF. Here the CDR3 DNA reads TGTGCCAGCAGCCAATATCTAGCGGGGGGGCACTACGAGCAGTACTTC.

The chain couples TRBV30 to TRBJ2-7; D not certain. This CDR3 comprises 11 residues. Trimming stripped 0 bases from V and 4 bases from J, with 4 bases between. In germline, CDR1 is GTSNPN, CDR2 SVGIG (reference sequence). CDR3 in amino acids: CAWSVPYEQYF. DNA for the CDR3: TGTGCCTGGAGTGTCCCGTACGAGCAGTACTTC.

V is TRBV28 and J is TRBJ1-2, with TRBD1 as a possible D gene (6 bases). This CDR3 spans 16 amino acids. Germline V gene sequence: CDR1 MDHEN, CDR2 SYDVKM. V was shortened by 5 bases and J by 0 bases, with 16 bases between the two germline ends. In DNA, the CDR3 is TGTGCCAGCAGTCCACAGGGAAGGCCGACTAACTATGGCTACACCTTC. It encodes CASSPQGRPTNYGYTF.

CDR3 bases: TGTGCCAGAAACAGGGTTGGCTATGGCTACACCTTC. This codes for CARNRVGYGYTF. This chain joins TRBV2 and TRBJ1-2; the D gene is possibly TRBD1 (6 bases). Germline V lookup: CDR1 SNHLY, CDR2 FYNNEI. This CDR3 spans 12 amino acids. The V and J ends lost 9 bases and 4 bases respectively, with 12 bases between them.

V usage is TRBV28 and J usage is TRBJ2-6; weak D call: TRBD2 (7 bases). The CDR3 runs 15 residues. Trimming removed 11 bases from V and 0 bases from J, with 14 bases in between. CDR1 is MDHEN and CDR2 is SYDVKM in the germline V gene. CDR3 amino acids: CAATGRGSGANVLTF. In nucleotides, the CDR3 is TGTGCCGCCACAGGGAGGGGCTCTGGGGCCAACGTCCTGACTTTC.

The chain uses TRBV11-1 and TRBJ2-1; D might be TRBD2 (6 bases). Germline V lookup: CDR1 SGHAT, CDR2 FQDESV (reference sequence). CDR3 size: 14 residues. V was pared by 2 bases and J by 4 bases, with 9 bases between. Here the CDR3 reads CASSLNGGYNEQFF. CDR3 nucleotides: TGTGCCAGCAGCTTAAACGGGGGTTACAATGAGCAGTTCTTC. The full variable domain, in which reference TRBV11-1 and TRBJ2-1 provide the parts outside the CDR3, is EAEVAQSPRYKITEKSQAVAFWCDPISGHATLYWYRQILGQGPELLVQFQDESVVDDSQLPKDRFSAERLKGVDSTLKIQPAELGDSAMYLCASSLNGGYNEQFFGPGTRLTVL.

Only one count was recorded for this clone. The rearrangement links TRBV19 to TRBJ1-3, with TRBD1 matching over 12 bases. Germline CDR1 is LNHDA and CDR2 is SQIVND (reference sequence). The CDR3 extends over 15 amino acids. V was clipped by 4 bases and J by 4 bases; unmatched bases: 2. The CDR3 region has the DNA TGTGCCAGTAGTAGGGACAGGGGGCTCGGAAACACCATATATTTT. Its protein product is CASSRDRGLGNTIYF.

V is TRBV30 and J is TRBJ1-2; D not certain. This CDR3 is 13 amino acids long. With 2 bases removed from V and 4 bases from J, the gap between germline ends came to 11 bases. In germline, CDR1 is GTSNPN, CDR2 SVGIG (reference sequence). The CDR3 reads CAWSLEQSYGYTF. The CDR3 bases are TGTGCCTGGAGTCTGGAACAGTCCTATGGCTACACCTTC.

The gene calls are TRBV15 and TRBJ1-1, with 8 bases that match TRBD1. The CDR3 spans 16 residues. Germline CDR1 is LNHNV and CDR2 is YYDKDF (reference sequence). V trimming: 5 bases; J trimming: 0 bases; junction bases outside the gene matches: 8. The chain's CDR3 is CATSGGTGVMNTEAFF. The CDR3, as DNA: TGTGCCACCAGCGGGGGGACAGGAGTCATGAACACTGAAGCTTTCTTT.

The V gene is TRBV11-2, the J gene TRBJ2-5; D may be TRBD1 (6 bases). Matching the DNA end better, TRBJ2-7 makes the J call doubtful. The CDR3 covers 15 residues. Germline assignment: CDR1 SGHAT and CDR2 FQNNGV. CDR3 sequence: CASSLGLGAGYEQYF. The DNA for the CDR3 is TGTGCCAGCAGCTTAGGACTGGGGGCGGGCTACGAGCAGTACTTC.

The V call is TRBV9, the J call TRBJ2-7, with D possibly matching TRBD2 (5 bases). Trimming removed 3 bases at V and 1 base at J, with 8 bases between. Germline V gives CDR1 SGDLS, CDR2 YYNGEE. This CDR3 is built from 13 residues. CDR3 nucleotide sequence: TGTGCCAGCAGCGACGGGGTTTCCTACGAGCAGTACTTC. Its translation is CASSDGVSYEQYF.

The chain's CDR3 is CASRSPRGQETQYF. The DNA for the CDR3 is TGTGCCAGCAGATCCCCCCGAGGGCAAGAGACCCAGTACTTC. The chain couples TRBV2 to TRBJ2-5; a weak D match, TRBD2 (5 bases). CDR1 is SNHLY and CDR2 is FYNNEI in the germline V gene. The CDR3 is made up of 14 amino acids. V lost 6 bases to trimming and J lost 2 bases, with 13 bases between them.

The chain links TRBV5-4 to TRBJ1-2; TRBD1 might be the D (5 bases). The CDR3 runs 16 residues. The V and J ends lost 2 bases and 6 bases respectively, with 20 bases between them. Germline CDR1 reads SGHNT; CDR2 reads YYREEE (reference sequence). The CDR3 coding sequence is TGTGCCAGCAGCTTTTCCGCCCAGGGAGGATTAAATGGCTACACCTTC. The encoded protein is CASSFSAQGGLNGYTF.

This chain links TRBV19 with TRBJ1-5, with D possibly matching TRBD1 (5 bases). Germline assignment: CDR1 LNHDA and CDR2 SQIVND (reference sequence). The CDR3 covers 15 residues. Trimming removed 1 base from V and 7 bases from J, with 14 bases in between. CDR3 DNA sequence: TGTGCCAGTAGTATAGGGCAGGGAGGAGGACAGCCCCAGCATTTT. Protein sequence: CASSIGQGGGQPQHF.

The gene calls are TRBV6-5 and TRBJ2-2; 7 bases map to TRBD1. Germline loops: CDR1 MNHEY, CDR2 SVGAGI. This CDR3 has 16 residues. The V gene end was trimmed by 4 bases and the J gene end by 5 bases; junction bases not matched to a gene: 10. The CDR3 here is CASSFGTVIMTGELFF. The CDR3 DNA follows: TGTGCCAGCAGTTTCGGGACAGTGATAATGACCGGGGAGCTGTTTTTT.

CDR3 nucleotides: TGTGCCAGCAGTACACCGGGACAGGGGGATTATGGCTACACCTTC. Protein sequence: CASSTPGQGDYGYTF. This chain links TRBV28 with TRBJ1-2, with 11 bases lining up with TRBD1. The junction had 7 bases not matched to a gene; V was cut back by 5 bases and J by 5 bases. The germline CDR1 and CDR2 sequences are MDHEN and SYDVKM. The CDR3 length is 15 residues.

This chain joins TRBV5-4 and TRBJ1-6; the D is unclear. This CDR3 contains 14 residues. Germline CDR1 and CDR2: SGHNT and YYREEE (reference sequence). V lost 0 bases to trimming and J lost 6 bases, with 7 bases between them. The CDR3 DNA follows: TGTGCCAGCAGCTTGGACAGCATTAATTCACCCCTCCACTTT. It is translated as CASSLDSINSPLHF.

V usage is TRBV28 and J usage is TRBJ1-1; weak D call: TRBD1 (6 bases). From germline, CDR1 is MDHEN and CDR2 SYDVKM. Deletions cut 7 bases from V and 4 bases from J, with 16 bases between. The CDR3 runs to 14 residues. The CDR3 is CASTQAGVGTEAFF. The CDR3 DNA sequence: TGTGCCAGCACCCAGGCAGGGGTGGGCACTGAAGCTTTCTTT.

The chain uses TRBV7-3 and TRBJ2-7, with TRBD1 matching over 8 bases. This CDR3 has 15 residues. V gave up 5 bases and J gave up 3 bases; unmatched junction bases: 9. Germline CDR1 SGHTA, CDR2 FQGTGA. Here the CDR3 DNA reads TGTGCCAGCAGCCCACAGACAGGGGCCTTCTACGAGCAGTACTTC. It codes for CASSPQTGAFYEQYF.

The rearrangement uses TRBV19 and TRBJ1-2; 7 positions agree with TRBD1. Looked up from germline, CDR1 is LNHDA and CDR2 is SQIVND (reference sequence). V lost 4 bases and J lost 7; bases outside the gene matches: 3. There are 12 residues in the CDR3. CDR3 loop: CASSTGGIGYTF. CDR3 nucleotides: TGTGCCAGTAGTACAGGGGGTATTGGCTACACCTTC.

CDR3 nucleotide sequence: TGTGCCAGCAGCTTAGGACAGGGGATCTCCTACGAGCAGTACTTC. Encoded protein: CASSLGQGISYEQYF. This chain links TRBV13 with TRBJ2-7; 7 nucleotides line up with TRBD1. Germline V CDR1 and CDR2: PRHDT, FYEKMQ (reference sequence). The CDR3 contains 15 residues. V was clipped by 0 bases and J by 0 bases; unmatched bases: 2.

The chain uses TRBV4-1 and TRBJ1-5; TRBD1 is a possible D gene (5 bases). Per germline, CDR1 MGHRA and CDR2 YSYEKL. CDR3 size: 14 residues. Trimming pared 5 bases from V and 9 bases from J, leaving 17 bases between. The CDR3 nucleotides read TGCGCCAGCAGCTGGACACGGCACTATCGGCCCCAGCATTTT. It specifies CASSWTRHYRPQHF.